This T cell receptor beta chain emerged from a study of patients and donors after allogeneic stem cell transplantation. Germline CDR1 SGDLS, CDR2 YYNGEE. This CDR3 spans 14 amino acids. V was cut by 7 bases and J by 5 bases, with 19 bases left in between. This clonotype was counted only a few times. TCRdb analysed the RT-PCR reads with MiXCR anew, one entry per CDR3 protein. The sample shows about a million distinct CDR3 sequences, more than 15% of them seen only once. The receptor's source is a human donor who was either an allogeneic HSCT recipient or a stem cell or donor lymphocyte infusion donor (not recorded which). It is not recorded whose cells these are; they may come from a transplant donor. The V call is TRBV9, the J call TRBJ2-7, with D possibly being TRBD1 (6 bases). The sample consisted of blood, either unsorted or a sorted T cell fraction (not recorded which). The DNA of the CDR3 is TGTGCCAGCCCACGGAGAGCGTACAGGGACGAGCAGTACTTC. This codes for CASPRRAYRDEQYF.